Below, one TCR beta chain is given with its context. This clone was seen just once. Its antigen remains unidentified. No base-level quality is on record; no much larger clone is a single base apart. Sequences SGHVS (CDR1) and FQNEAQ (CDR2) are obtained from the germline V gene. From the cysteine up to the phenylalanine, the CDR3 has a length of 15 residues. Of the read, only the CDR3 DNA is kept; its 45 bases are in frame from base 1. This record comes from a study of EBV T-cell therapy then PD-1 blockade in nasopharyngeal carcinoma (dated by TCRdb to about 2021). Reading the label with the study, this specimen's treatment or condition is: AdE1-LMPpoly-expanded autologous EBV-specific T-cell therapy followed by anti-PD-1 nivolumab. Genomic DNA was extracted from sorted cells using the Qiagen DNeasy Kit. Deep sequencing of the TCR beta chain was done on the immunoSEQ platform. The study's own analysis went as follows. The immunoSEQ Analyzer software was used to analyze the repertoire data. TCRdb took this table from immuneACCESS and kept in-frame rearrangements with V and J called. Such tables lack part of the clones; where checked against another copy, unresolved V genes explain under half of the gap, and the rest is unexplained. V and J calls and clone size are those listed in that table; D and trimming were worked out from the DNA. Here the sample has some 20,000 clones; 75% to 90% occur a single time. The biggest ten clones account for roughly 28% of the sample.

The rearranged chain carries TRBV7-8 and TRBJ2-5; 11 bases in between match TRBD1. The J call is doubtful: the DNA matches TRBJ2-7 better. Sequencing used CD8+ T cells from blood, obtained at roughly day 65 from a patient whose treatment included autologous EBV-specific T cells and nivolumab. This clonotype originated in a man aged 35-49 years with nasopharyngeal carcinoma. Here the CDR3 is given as CASSFTGQGAYEQYF. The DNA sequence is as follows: TGTGCCAGCAGCTTCACGGGACAGGGGGCCTACGAGCAGTACTTC.